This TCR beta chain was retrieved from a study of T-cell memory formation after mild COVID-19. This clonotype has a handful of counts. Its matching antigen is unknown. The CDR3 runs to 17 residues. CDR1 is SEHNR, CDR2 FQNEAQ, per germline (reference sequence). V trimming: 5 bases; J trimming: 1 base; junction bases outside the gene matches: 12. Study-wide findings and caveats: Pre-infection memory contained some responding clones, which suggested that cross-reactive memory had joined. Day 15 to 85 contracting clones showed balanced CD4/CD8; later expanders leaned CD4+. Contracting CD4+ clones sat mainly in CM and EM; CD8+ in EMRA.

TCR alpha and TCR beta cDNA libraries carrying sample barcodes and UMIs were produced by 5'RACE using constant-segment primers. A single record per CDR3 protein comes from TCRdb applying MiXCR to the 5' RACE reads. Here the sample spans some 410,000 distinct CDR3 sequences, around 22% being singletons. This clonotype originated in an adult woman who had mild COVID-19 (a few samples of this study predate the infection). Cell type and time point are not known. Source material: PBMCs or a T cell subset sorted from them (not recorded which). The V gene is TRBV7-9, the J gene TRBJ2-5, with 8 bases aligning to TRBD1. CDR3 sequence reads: CASSPPPGQGPQETQYF. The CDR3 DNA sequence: TGTGCCAGCAGCCCACCCCCCGGACAGGGACCCCAAGAGACCCAGTACTTC.